Listed here are 2 T cell receptor beta chains from one sample, sequenced in a study of T cells in Graves' hyperthyroidism and ophthalmopathy. It was RNA transcripts that yielded the amplified TCR beta CDR3 regions. Carried out on the TCR CDR3, a first-round RT-PCR used the HTBI primer set. TCRdb re-called the multiplex PCR reads with MiXCR, one entry per CDR3 protein. The table includes about 590,000 distinct CDR3 sequences, more than 15% detected once. Sequencing input: blood. Receptor source: a woman aged 30 to 39 with Graves' hyperthyroidism.

The CDR3 here is CASSFEEFYEQYF. In nucleotides, the CDR3 is TGTGCCAGCAGCTTTGAAGAGTTCTACGAGCAGTACTTC. The chain uses TRBV7-2 and TRBJ2-7; no reliable D call. Germline-derived CDR1 and CDR2 are SGHTA and FQGNSA. The CDR3 extends over 13 amino acids. Between the trimmed V and J ends, which lost 3 bases and 3 bases, there was a span of 9 bases.

This clonotype was seen only a few times. The genes are TRBV5-1 and TRBJ2-7; the match to TRBD2 covers 15 bases. Looked up from germline, CDR1 is SGHRS and CDR2 is YFSETQ. The ends lost 1 base at V and 3 bases at J; junction bases unmatched: 5. The CDR3 spans 17 residues. Written as DNA, the CDR3 is TGCGCCAGCAGCTTGAAGGGGACTAGCGGGAGGTTCTACGAGCAGTACTTC. It encodes CASSLKGTSGRFYEQYF. The variable domain in full, with the rest retrieved from reference TRBV5-1 and TRBJ2-7, is KAGVTQTPRYLIKTRGQQVTLSCSPISGHRSVSWYQQTPGQGLQFLFEYFSETQRNKGNFPGRFSGRQFSNSRSEMNVSTLELGDSALYLCASSLKGTSGRFYEQYFGPGTRLTVT.